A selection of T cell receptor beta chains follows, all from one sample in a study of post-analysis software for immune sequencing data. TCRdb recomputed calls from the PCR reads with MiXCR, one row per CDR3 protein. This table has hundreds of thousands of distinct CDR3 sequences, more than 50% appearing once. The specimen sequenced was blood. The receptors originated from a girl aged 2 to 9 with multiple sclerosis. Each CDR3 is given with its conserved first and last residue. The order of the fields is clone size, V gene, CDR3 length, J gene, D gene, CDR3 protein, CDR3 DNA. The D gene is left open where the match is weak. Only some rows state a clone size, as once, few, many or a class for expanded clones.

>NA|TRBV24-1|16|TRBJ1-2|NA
CATSEQYRSRPYGYTF
TGTGCCACCAGTGAACAATACAGGTCCCGCCCCTATGGCTACACCTTC
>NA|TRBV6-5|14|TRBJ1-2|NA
CVSRYRGGGYGYTF
TGTGTCAGCAGATATCGAGGGGGAGGCTATGGCTACACCTTC
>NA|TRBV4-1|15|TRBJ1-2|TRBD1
CASSQEDRVLDGYTF
TGCGCCAGCAGCCAAGAGGACAGGGTTTTGGATGGCTACACCTTC
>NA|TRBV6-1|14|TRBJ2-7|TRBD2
CASSALAGVYEQYF
TGTGCCAGCAGCGCACTAGCGGGAGTATACGAGCAGTACTTC
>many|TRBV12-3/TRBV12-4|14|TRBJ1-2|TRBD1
CASSPGTGDYGYTF
TGTGCCAGCAGTCCCGGGACAGGGGACTATGGCTACACCTTC
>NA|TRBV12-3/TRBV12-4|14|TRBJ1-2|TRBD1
CASTRTGGTYGYTF
TGTGCCAGCACCCGGACAGGGGGTACCTATGGCTACACCTTC
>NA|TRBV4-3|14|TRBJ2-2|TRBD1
CASSQDTGVGELFF
TGCGCCAGCAGCCAAGATACAGGGGTCGGGGAGCTGTTTTTT
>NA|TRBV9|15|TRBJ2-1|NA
CASSVDPTAYNEQFF
TGTGCCAGCAGCGTAGACCCAACCGCCTACAATGAGCAGTTCTTC
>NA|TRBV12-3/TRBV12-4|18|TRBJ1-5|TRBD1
CASSLEGTGGFSNQPQHF
TGTGCCAGCAGCCTAGAGGGGACAGGGGGCTTTAGCAATCAGCCCCAGCATTTT
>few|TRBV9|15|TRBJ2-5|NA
CASSATGTVTETQYF
TGTGCCAGCAGCGCAACAGGTACCGTCACGGAGACCCAGTACTTC
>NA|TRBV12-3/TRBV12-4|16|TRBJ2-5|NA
CASSFSPSLARETQYF
TGTGCCAGCAGTTTTTCTCCATCTCTAGCGAGAGAGACCCAGTACTTC
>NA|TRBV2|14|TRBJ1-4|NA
CASTRAAIGEKLFF
TGTGCCAGCACCCGGGCTGCAATTGGGGAAAAACTGTTTTTT
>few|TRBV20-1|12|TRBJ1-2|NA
CSASGGGNGYTF
TGCAGTGCTAGTGGCGGGGGAAATGGCTACACCTTC
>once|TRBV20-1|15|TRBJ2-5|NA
CSASLAGRGEETQYF
TGCAGTGCTAGTTTAGCTGGCAGGGGGGAAGAGACCCAGTACTTC
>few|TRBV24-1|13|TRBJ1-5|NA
CATSDREYQPQHF
TGTGCCACCAGTGATCGGGAGTATCAGCCCCAGCATTTT
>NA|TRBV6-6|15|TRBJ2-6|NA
CASSYSTPGANVLTF
TGTGCCAGCAGTTACTCGACTCCTGGGGCCAACGTCCTGACTTTC
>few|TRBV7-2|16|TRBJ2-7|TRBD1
CASSFYIQGAAYEQYF
TGTGCCAGCAGCTTCTACATACAGGGGGCGGCCTACGAGCAGTACTTC
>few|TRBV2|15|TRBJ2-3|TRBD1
CASSSGQGAIDTQYF
TGTGCCAGCAGTTCGGGACAGGGGGCAATAGATACGCAGTATTTT
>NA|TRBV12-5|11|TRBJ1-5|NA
CASGNTLPQHF
TGTGCTAGTGGAAACACTCTTCCCCAGCATTTT
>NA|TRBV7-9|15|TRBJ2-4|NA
CASSLGPLGENIQYF
TGTGCCAGCAGCTTAGGTCCCCTGGGAGAAAACATTCAGTACTTC
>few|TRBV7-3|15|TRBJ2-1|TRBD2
CASSLSSGRIIEQFF
TGTGCCAGCAGCTTAAGTAGCGGGAGGATAATTGAGCAGTTCTTC
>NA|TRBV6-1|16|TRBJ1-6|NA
CASTPHQGRVVSPLHF
TGTGCCAGCACTCCCCACCAGGGCAGGGTGGTTTCACCCCTCCACTTT
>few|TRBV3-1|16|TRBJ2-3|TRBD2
CASSHLAGGSPDTQYF
TGTGCCAGCAGCCATCTCGCGGGGGGTTCCCCCGATACGCAGTATTTT